The sequence of this TCR beta chain was determined in a study of blood T cell repertoires in COVID-19. Across the whole study: The samples span acute and convalescent COVID-19 from the United States, Italy and Spain. Nucleic acid was either cDNA or gDNA, and it came from T cells, B-cell-depleted T cells, or PBMCs.

Participants' reported clinical history set cohort assignment. Original processing notes: Nucleated cell number was recorded as an estimate derived from reference gene primer amplification. Here immunoSEQ multiplex PCR was the method, and the copy in TCRdb shows in-frame clones only, minus some. D and trimming come from the DNA, and the V and J calls and clone size come from that table. Of hundreds of thousands of clones listed, about 90% are singletons. Trimming cost V 8 bases and J 4 bases, with 12 bases left between them. This CDR3 region has 13 residues. Germline CDR1 is LNHDA and CDR2 is SQIVND (reference sequence). This clone was recorded once.

Sequencing input: PBMCs or T cells enriched from blood (not recorded which). The chain combines TRBV19 with TRBJ2-1; D ambiguous. The clonotype comes from a woman between 35 and 50 years old with acute COVID-19. The CDR3 is CASALTPYNEQFF. In nucleotides, the CDR3 is TGTGCCAGTGCTCTGACTCCGTACAATGAGCAGTTCTTC.